What follows is one TCR beta chain and its context. Its target antigen remains unknown. No clone much larger than this one lies a single base away; base qualities are absent. At one collaborating source in Seattle, patients were enrolled during active infection and were followed longitudinally through the course of disease. Each collaborating institution followed its own protocols to collect whole blood in K2EDTA tubes. For TCRbeta analysis, collaborator samples were shipped as frozen whole blood, as isolated PBMCs, or as DNA extracted from either sample type. TCRbeta CDR3 regions were amplified from genomic DNA by means of the immunoSEQ Assay, a bias-controlled multiplex PCR. Concerning the study's data processing: Nucleated cell counts per sample were estimated from amplification of reference gene primers within the assay. Sequence reads were collapsed and filtered to measure the absolute abundance of every unique TCRbeta CDR3 rearrangement. For each sample, productive Simpson clonality was calculated as the square root of Simpson's diversity index over productive rearrangements. TCRdb carries this immuneACCESS record with in-frame sequences only. Its versions omit some clonotypes, under half of them owing to an unresolved V gene in the studies checked, with the rest unexplained. V and J calls and clone size are as listed in that table; D and trimming were resolved from the DNA. Across this sample there are roughly 180,000 clones, with 81% seen only once. Clones ranked in the top ten supply 11% of the sample.

These data belong to a study of blood T cell repertoires in COVID-19 (dated by TCRdb to 2020 to 2022). Turning to the overall study: Collaborator samples came from the United States, Italy and Spain and covered acute and convalescent phases of COVID-19. The dataset comprised deeply sampled blood TCRbeta repertoires from subjects exposed to, actively infected with, or recovered from COVID-19. HLA class I and class II types, where available, came from metadata supplied by the sample provider rather than from assay-based typing. Sample metadata almost always included a de-identified subject ID, COVID-19 status, age in years and sex. The repertoires were released in a freely available public database intended as a resource for research on the immune response to SARS-CoV-2. The prospective study material was composed of cDNA or gDNA derived from T cells, B-cell-depleted T cells, or PBMCs. Samples came from the ongoing ImmuneRACE study (first 160 participants) plus 1,254 subjects from 6 global collaborators. General findings and caveats noted by the study authors: Clinical and demographic metadata were provided uncurated, with the amount varying by source and participant.

The cysteine opens and the phenylalanine closes a CDR3 of 15 amino acids. The read is trimmed to its CDR3 DNA, 45 bases read in frame from base 1. The germline V and J ends show losses of 11 bases and 5 bases respectively, and no gene match explains 9 bases of the junction. CDR1 and CDR2, per the germline V gene, are MDHEN and SYDVKM. The V and J segments used are TRBV28 and TRBJ2-3, with 14 junctional bases fitting TRBD2. The sequenced sample consisted of peripheral blood. The source of this sequence is a woman aged 40 to 49 with COVID-19, enrolled during active disease. The CDR3 is CASQRLAGGKDTQYF. The sequence in DNA is TGTGCCTCGCAGCGACTAGCGGGAGGGAAAGATACGCAGTATTTT.